This T cell receptor beta chain emerged from a study of blood T cell repertoires in COVID-19. Background on the study: The study drew acute and convalescent COVID-19 samples from the United States, Italy and Spain. T cells, B-cell-depleted T cells, or PBMCs provided the cDNA or gDNA that served as material.

The germline CDR1 and CDR2 sequences are MNHEY and SMNVEV (reference sequence). V was pared by 4 bases and J by 4 bases, with 20 bases between. This CDR3 has 16 amino acids. Generated by immunoSEQ multiplex PCR, the TCRdb table keeps only in-frame clones and is missing some. The sample lists tens of thousands of clones; 85% to 90% were seen once. The chain combines TRBV27 with TRBJ2-7; maybe TRBD2 (5 bases). The sample taken for sequencing was peripheral blood. The clonotype originates from a human donor with active COVID-19. The donor label of this sample is uncertain. Written as DNA, the CDR3 is TGTGCCAGCAGTTCCCTCAGGCTAGCAGAAACTTACGAGCAGTACTTC. Protein sequence: CASSSLRLAETYEQYF.